The sequence of this TCR beta chain was determined in a study of human T cells and chemical hapten exposure. Broader study findings: Expanded TCRs formed significantly more large CDR3 similarity clusters than controls. All donors were alopecia patients, so their immunity may differ from that of healthy people.

The CDR3 spans 16 residues. Germline V gives CDR1 SGHTA, CDR2 FQGNSA. V trimming: 6 bases; J trimming: 4 bases; junction bases outside the gene matches: 6. This clonotype was picked up a small number of times. Its antigen remains unidentified. Unique molecular identifiers were affixed to discrete cDNA molecules within the library. TCRdb fed the RACE reads into MiXCR, producing one record per CDR3 protein. The data contain 350,000 to 400,000 distinct CDR3 sequences, 4.5% to 6% of them singletons. Regarding time point: pre-sensitization, week 0. The treatment: therapeutic diphenylcyclopropenone sensitization with weekly scalp DPC. Researchers sampled blood before each patch test went on.

The source was whole blood, collected in connection with sensitization to the hapten diphenylcyclopropenone (DPC). The source is a woman aged 45-60 years with alopecia areata. Some clones in this sample may be carry-over from other donors' samples. The chain combines TRBV7-2 with TRBJ2-5; 15 positions agree with TRBD2. The CDR3 DNA follows: TGTGCCAGCAGTTGGACTAGCGGGAGGGCGGGAGAGACCCAGTACTTC. This gives the protein CASSWTSGRAGETQYF.